The 7 T cell receptor beta chains presented below share a single source sample, sequenced in a study of response to subunit inactivated influenza vaccine. Using its own MiXCR run on the RT-PCR reads, TCRdb lists one record per CDR3 protein. Of 500,000 to 550,000 distinct CDR3 sequences listed, under 30% were seen once; the top ten hold under 3.5%. These records were also assigned to another study, of T cells expressing NK-cell markers. Turning to that study: Making the TCR beta cDNA relied on 5'RACE template switching with UMIs.

Sample: CD4+ T cells sorted from PBMCs, taken about 13 days after vaccination. These TCRs come from a man over 45 who received an inactivated influenza vaccine.

The V gene is TRBV7-2, the J gene TRBJ2-1, with D perhaps matching TRBD1 or TRBD2 (5 bases each). Trimming removed 1 base from V and 7 bases from J, with 14 bases in between. The CDR3 runs 15 residues. Germline V gene sequence: CDR1 SGHTA, CDR2 FQGNSA. CDR3 in DNA: TGTGCCAGCAGCTTAGTAGCAGGGAGAACGAATGAGCAGTTCTTC. Translating gives CASSLVAGRTNEQFF.

In its sample, this clonotype was seen a few times. The chain combines TRBV10-3 with TRBJ2-3; tentative D call: TRBD2 (5 bases). Deletions cut 10 bases from V and 4 bases from J, with 18 bases between. Germline loops: CDR1 ENHRY, CDR2 SYGVKD. The CDR3 runs 14 residues. DNA of the CDR3: TGTGCCACCTCACCCGGGGTAGGACCAGATACGCAGTATTTT. Encoded protein: CATSPGVGPDTQYF.

V and J are TRBV24-1 and TRBJ2-2; 7 nucleotides agree with TRBD1. Trimming cost V 2 bases and J 1 base; bases outside gene matches: 3. This CDR3 is built from 16 residues. Germline loops: CDR1 KGHDR, CDR2 SFDVKD. DNA for the CDR3: TGTGCCACCAGTGATTACAGGGGAAGGAACACCGGGGAGCTGTTTTTT. The encoded protein is CATSDYRGRNTGELFF.

CDR3 coding DNA: TGCAGTGCTACCTTAGCGGGAGCCTACAATGAGCAGTTCTTC. It translates to CSATLAGAYNEQFF. The rearrangement uses TRBV20-1 and TRBJ2-1; TRBD2 matches 9 bases. This CDR3 spans 14 amino acids. Germline values: CDR1 DFQATT, CDR2 SNEGSKA (reference sequence). The V gene end was trimmed by 4 bases and the J gene end by 2 bases; junction bases not matched to a gene: 3.

The V call is TRBV5-1, the J call TRBJ2-7; weak D call: TRBD2 (6 bases). The germline CDR1 and CDR2 sequences are SGHRS and YFSETQ. Trimming left V 6 bases short and J 0 bases short, with 13 bases between. This CDR3 is 14 amino acids long. The CDR3 coding sequence is TGCGCCAGCACGAACGGGAGTAACTCCTACGAGCAGTACTTC. Translating gives CASTNGSNSYEQYF.

The rearrangement links TRBV7-9 to TRBJ2-5; tentative D call: TRBD1 (6 bases). Trimming pared 1 base from V and 3 bases from J, leaving 9 bases between. The CDR3 sequence is 14 residues long. From germline, CDR1 is SEHNR and CDR2 FQNEAQ (reference sequence). CDR3 sequence (DNA): TGTGCCAGCAGCTTAGGGTCAGGGGAAGAGACCCAGTACTTC. Translating it yields CASSLGSGEETQYF. The full variable domain, completed using reference TRBV7-9 and TRBJ2-5, is DTGVSQNPRHKITKRGQNVTFRCDPISEHNRLYWYRQTLGQGPEFLTYFQNEAQLEKSRLLSDRFSAERPKGSFSTLEIQRTEQGDSAMYLCASSLGSGEETQYFGPGTRLLVL.

This clonotype has a count of ten or more. The chain is built from TRBV2 and TRBJ1-1; the D is unclear. The CDR3 is 14 residues long. The germline V gene encodes CDR1 SNHLY and CDR2 FYNNEI. Trimming left V 3 bases short and J 1 base short, with 9 bases between. The CDR3 loop is CASSDLRGNTEAFF. The CDR3 coding sequence is TGTGCCAGCAGTGATCTACGGGGGAACACTGAAGCTTTCTTT.